The 24 T cell receptor beta chains below were found in one sample sequenced in a study of response to subunit inactivated influenza vaccine. TCRdb reprocessed the RT-PCR reads with MiXCR, giving one entry per CDR3 protein. The table includes over 400,000 distinct CDR3 sequences, 10% to 15% detected once. The sequencing here drew on PBMCs from blood, taken about 6 weeks after vaccination. The source is a man aged 45-65 years who received an inactivated influenza vaccine.

This clonotype was counted ten times or more. This chain links TRBV11-2 with TRBJ2-1, with D possibly being TRBD2 (5 bases). The germline gives CDR1 SGHAT, CDR2 FQNNGV. V was shortened by 5 bases and J by 0 bases, with 11 bases between the two germline ends. This CDR3 has 15 residues. CDR3 residues: CASSQRVGSYNEQFF. The CDR3 DNA sequence: TGTGCCAGCAGCCAGAGGGTAGGCTCCTACAATGAGCAGTTCTTC.

The V gene is TRBV6-6, the J gene TRBJ2-7; D remains ambiguous. The germline V gene has CDR1 MNHNY and CDR2 SVGAGI (reference sequence). This CDR3 has 12 amino acids. V dropped 2 bases and J dropped 5 bases, with 7 bases sitting between them. The CDR3 loop is CASSYGVDEQYF. As DNA, the CDR3 is TGTGCCAGCAGTTACGGGGTTGACGAGCAGTACTTC.

The chain joins TRBV7-8 to TRBJ2-7; D possibly matches TRBD1 or TRBD2 (6 bases each). The length of the CDR3 is 15 residues. Deletions cut 0 bases from V and 1 base from J, with 10 bases between. Germline lookup yields CDR1 SGHVS and CDR2 FQNEAQ. DNA of the CDR3: TGTGCCAGCAGCTTAGCGAAAGGGGGGTCCTACGAGCAGTACTTC. Its protein product is CASSLAKGGSYEQYF.

The chain carries TRBV18 and TRBJ2-2, with 7 bases matching TRBD1. The CDR3 extends over 16 amino acids. The junction had 2 bases not matched to a gene; V was cut back by 0 bases and J by 1 base. Germline V gives CDR1 KGHSH, CDR2 LQKENI. CDR3 region: CASSPPRTGNTGELFF. CDR3 bases: TGTGCCAGCTCACCACCGAGGACAGGGAACACCGGGGAGCTGTTTTTT.

This clonotype turned up a few times. V gene TRBV15 combines with J gene TRBJ2-1; no definite D call. Germline CDR1 is LNHNV and CDR2 is YYDKDF (reference sequence). Trimming took off 0 bases at V and 7 bases at J, with 10 bases between the two ends. CDR3 size: 14 residues. CDR3: CATSRDPIENEQFF. The DNA of the CDR3 is TGTGCCACCAGCAGAGATCCCATTGAGAATGAGCAGTTCTTC. The whole variable domain, remainder taken from reference TRBV15 and TRBJ2-1, is DAMVIQNPRYQVTQFGKPVTLSCSQTLNHNVMYWYQQKSSQAPKLLFHYYDKDFNNEADTPDNFQSRRPNTSFCFLDIRSPGLGDTAMYLCATSRDPIENEQFFGPGTRLTVL.

There are a few counts of this clonotype. The rearrangement joins TRBV10-3 to TRBJ1-3; D unresolved. Trimming took off 6 bases at V and 0 bases at J, with 6 bases between the two ends. CDR1 is ENHRY and CDR2 is SYGVKD in the germline V gene. This CDR3 is 13 amino acids long. The chain's CDR3 is CAISQNSGNTIYF. The DNA of the CDR3 is TGTGCCATCAGCCAGAACTCTGGAAACACCATATATTTT.

Many counts were recorded for this clonotype. The chain employs TRBV20-1 and TRBJ2-1, with D possibly matching TRBD2 (6 bases). Germline V gives CDR1 DFQATT, CDR2 SNEGSKA (reference sequence). The CDR3 extends over 13 amino acids. V lost 6 bases and J lost 8, with 17 bases in between. CDR3 in amino acids: CSALRLDAHEQFF. In DNA form, the CDR3 reads TGCAGTGCACTAAGACTAGATGCGCATGAGCAGTTCTTC.

Only a few counts were recorded for this clonotype. The rearrangement uses TRBV20-1 and TRBJ2-7; D is perhaps TRBD2 (6 bases). Per germline, CDR1 DFQATT and CDR2 SNEGSKA (reference sequence). Trimming removed 0 bases from V and 3 bases from J, with 12 bases in between. The CDR3 has 14 amino acids. CDR3 sequence (DNA): TGCAGTGCTAGAGACCCGATGCGGGACTACGAGCAGTACTTC. Protein sequence: CSARDPMRDYEQYF.

This chain uses TRBV5-1 with TRBJ2-1, with D perhaps TRBD1 or TRBD2 (6 bases each). The CDR3 runs 17 residues. In germline, CDR1 is SGHRS, CDR2 YFSETQ. Trimming removed 1 base from V and 6 bases from J, with 20 bases in between. CDR3 in DNA: TGCGCCAGCAGCTTGATAGGGGGAGAGAGGGGAGGCAATGAGCAGTTCTTC. This encodes CASSLIGGERGGNEQFF.

The table lists this clonotype with many counts. This rearrangement joins TRBV20-1 to TRBJ2-2; 10 bases line up with TRBD2. Germline V gives CDR1 DFQATT, CDR2 SNEGSKA (reference sequence). This CDR3 contains 14 residues. V was clipped by 6 bases and J by 6 bases; unmatched bases: 7. Written as DNA, the CDR3 is TGCAGTGCCCAGACCACTAGCGGGGCCGGGGAGCTGTTTTTT. It encodes CSAQTTSGAGELFF.

This sequence joins TRBV28 and TRBJ1-6, with D tentatively TRBD1 (5 bases). The CDR3 runs to 14 residues. Germline assignment: CDR1 MDHEN and CDR2 SYDVKM. Trimming cost V 1 base and J 8 bases, with 9 bases left between them. The CDR3 reads CASSLYSGYSPLHF. CDR3 coding DNA: TGTGCCAGCAGTTTATACTCAGGGTATTCACCCCTCCACTTT. The complete variable domain, with remaining parts taken from reference TRBV28 and TRBJ1-6, reads DVKVTQSSRYLVKRTGEKVFLECVQDMDHENMFWYRQDPGLGLRLIYFSYDVKMKEKGDIPEGYSVSREKKERFSLILESASTNQTSMYLCASSLYSGYSPLHFGNGTRLTVT.

This clonotype was seen a few times. The CDR3 is CASSPPARGLELFF. CDR3 nucleotide sequence: TGTGCCAGCTCACCACCGGCCAGGGGGCTGGAGCTGTTTTTT. The chain joins TRBV18 to TRBJ2-2; 8 bases map to TRBD1. Per germline, CDR1 KGHSH and CDR2 LQKENI. Losses at the gene ends were 0 bases for V and 10 bases for J; bases not matched to a gene: 4. The CDR3 is made up of 14 amino acids.

The chain employs TRBV5-1 and TRBJ1-4; 9 bases line up with TRBD1. The CDR3 loop spans 14 amino acids. CDR1 and CDR2 from the germline V gene are SGHRS and YFSETQ. Trimming took 4 bases from V and 5 from J; bases not matched to a gene: 3. The CDR3 nucleotides read TGCGCCAGCAGCCCGGACAGGGGCAATGAAAAACTGTTTTTT. Protein product: CASSPDRGNEKLFF.

This clonotype has ten or more counts. The rearrangement joins TRBV7-6 to TRBJ2-3; D is undetermined. This CDR3 is 12 amino acids long. In germline, CDR1 is SGHVS, CDR2 FNYEAQ. V was pared by 1 base and J by 8 bases, with 7 bases between. The CDR3 coding sequence is TGTGCCAGCAGCTTAGAAGCCCGTACGCAGTATTTT. Encoded protein: CASSLEARTQYF.

This chain joins TRBV7-7 and TRBJ2-5; 10 nucleotides match TRBD2. CDR1 and CDR2 from the germline V gene are SSHAT and FNYEAQ (reference sequence). CDR3 length equals 15 residues. V shed 3 bases and J 5 bases; nucleotides not matched to a gene: 6. The CDR3 protein is CASSLEAAGGETQYF. CDR3 coding DNA: TGTGCCAGCAGCTTGGAGGCAGCGGGGGGGGAGACCCAGTACTTC. The whole variable domain, remainder taken from reference TRBV7-7 and TRBJ2-5, is GAGVSQSPRYKVTKRGQDVTLRCDPISSHATLYWYQQALGQGPEFLTYFNYEAQPDKSGLPSDRFSAERPEGSISTLTIQRTEQRDSAMYRCASSLEAAGGETQYFGPGTRLLVL.

This chain connects TRBV7-9 to TRBJ2-3; D is uncertain. V lost 3 bases and J lost 0, with 13 bases in between. This CDR3 has 16 amino acids. Germline V lookup: CDR1 SEHNR, CDR2 FQNEAQ (reference sequence). CDR3: CASSLKVGPSTDTQYF. The CDR3 nucleotides read TGTGCCAGCAGCTTGAAGGTCGGGCCGAGCACAGATACGCAGTATTTT.

The chain is built from TRBV20-1 and TRBJ2-1; no clear D gene. The V end was cut by 4 bases, the J end by 9 bases, with 19 bases between. CDR1 DFQATT and CDR2 SNEGSKA come from the germline V gene (reference sequence). CDR3 length equals 14 residues. The CDR3 region has the DNA TGCAGTGCTACTCGGGCTATGCGCACGGGTGAGCAGTTCTTC. Amino acids: CSATRAMRTGEQFF.

The sample holds a few counts of this clonotype. This rearrangement joins TRBV10-3 to TRBJ2-7; D not resolved. V lost 8 bases and J lost 1, with 15 bases in between. Germline V lookup: CDR1 ENHRY, CDR2 SYGVKD. This CDR3 contains 14 residues. The CDR3 spells CAIGGQLQSYEQYF. The CDR3 DNA reads TGTGCCATCGGTGGCCAGCTTCAATCCTACGAGCAGTACTTC.

In its sample, this clonotype was seen a few times. V usage is TRBV28 and J usage is TRBJ2-7; 8 bases agree with TRBD1. CDR1 and CDR2 from the germline V gene are MDHEN and SYDVKM. Germline trimming cut 3 bases from V and 9 bases from J; bases unmatched to any gene: 10. The CDR3 has 14 residues. Here the CDR3 DNA reads TGTGCCAGCAGTTTGGGACAGGAAATTTGGCGGCAGTACTTC. It specifies CASSLGQEIWRQYF.

In nucleotides, the CDR3 is TGTGCCACCAGCACCACGGACGGAGACTATGGCTACACCTTC. This encodes CATSTTDGDYGYTF. The rearrangement uses TRBV15 and TRBJ1-2; no reliable D call. Germline V CDR1 and CDR2: LNHNV, YYDKDF (reference sequence). The CDR3 spans 14 residues. Trimming cost V 4 bases and J 3 bases, with 12 bases left between them.

This clonotype was observed a few times. V and J are TRBV7-9 and TRBJ2-4; the D gene is possibly TRBD2 (5 bases). Trimming removed 4 bases at V and 0 bases at J, with 13 bases between. CDR1 and CDR2 from the germline V gene are SEHNR and FQNEAQ (reference sequence). This CDR3 has 16 residues. The chain's CDR3 is CASSYRAGEAKNIQYF. Written as DNA, the CDR3 is TGTGCCAGCAGCTACCGGGCCGGGGAAGCCAAAAACATTCAGTACTTC.

This clonotype was detected a few times. The V call is TRBV3-1, the J call TRBJ2-2, with D maybe TRBD2 (5 bases). Germline V gene sequence: CDR1 LGHDT, CDR2 YNNKEL (reference sequence). Trimming stripped 3 bases from V and 2 bases from J, with 13 bases between. The CDR3 runs 16 residues. Written as DNA, the CDR3 is TGTGCCAGCAGCCAGGCAGGACTCAGAAACACCGGGGAGCTGTTTTTT. It encodes CASSQAGLRNTGELFF.

This clonotype was counted a few times. The rearrangement uses TRBV6-5 and TRBJ1-1; D is ambiguous. The CDR3 is made up of 14 amino acids. The V and J ends lost 2 bases and 3 bases respectively, with 10 bases between them. The germline V gene encodes CDR1 MNHEY and CDR2 SVGAGI. CDR3: CASSYDPLYTEAFF. CDR3 bases: TGTGCCAGCAGTTACGATCCTCTATACACTGAAGCTTTCTTT.

The chain has TRBV7-9 and TRBJ2-3; D unresolved. Germline CDR1 reads SEHNR; CDR2 reads FQNEAQ (reference sequence). With 2 bases removed from V and 2 bases from J, the gap between germline ends came to 8 bases. There are 14 residues in the CDR3. The DNA of the CDR3 is TGTGCCAGCAGCTTAATCCCGCCCACAGATACGCAGTATTTT. Translation: CASSLIPPTDTQYF.